Here is one T cell receptor beta chain with its context. Per the original data handling: Amplification from reference gene primers served as the basis for estimated nucleated cell counts. Repertoires were generated with immunoSEQ multiplex PCR, while TCRdb's copy carries only in-frame clones and drops some. The DNA gave D and trimming, while V, J and clone size come from that table. The profile shows 350,000 to 450,000 clones, over 75% of them singletons. This entry comes from a study of blood T cell repertoires in COVID-19. Study context: Italy, Spain and the United States were the sources of the convalescent and acute COVID-19 samples. In each case, the material was cDNA or gDNA derived from T cells, B-cell-depleted T cells, or PBMCs.

Germline CDR1 LGHDT, CDR2 YNNKEL (reference sequence). The CDR3 is 16 residues long. Between the trimmed V and J ends, which lost 5 bases and 2 bases, there was a span of 17 bases. The chain uses TRBV3-1 (or the pseudogene TRBV3-2) and TRBJ2-3; a possible D gene is TRBD2 (5 bases). This receptor was obtained from a woman aged 18-29 years who had been exposed to COVID-19. Sample: PBMCs or T cells enriched from blood (not recorded which). DNA of the CDR3: TGTGCCAGCAGCACTGAACGAGGGTCTTCCACAGATACGCAGTATTTT. Translation: CASSTERGSSTDTQYF.